The source of this T cell receptor (beta chain) is a study of blood T cells in healthy people across ages. The CDR3 sequence is 15 residues long. Looked up from germline, CDR1 is LNHNV and CDR2 is YYDKDF (reference sequence). This clonotype was counted a few times. The target antigen is unknown. Findings and limits, study-wide: Higher diversity, along with more naive CD4+ cells, distinguished long-lived donors from aged donors.

Combining a sample-barcoded 5' primer with a J-beta primer mix, a second PCR ran for roughly 7 to 11 cycles. Using its own MiXCR run on the 5' RACE reads, TCRdb lists one record per CDR3 protein. This sample has approximately 760,000 distinct CDR3 sequences; approximately 25% occur once, and the top ten carry more than 7.5%. This sample also belongs to another study, concerning T cells of mothers and their children. That source notes: Second-round PCR products received sample barcodes and 2-4 random nucleotides from the M1S primer. It was found that thymic selection shapes TCR recombination output similarly in related and unrelated pairs. No T cell clones of persistent microchimeric origin were detected.

Source material: blood. The TCR originated in a boy aged 5-17 years in good health. The V gene is TRBV15, the J gene TRBJ2-5; perhaps TRBD2 as D (6 bases). Gene TRBJ2-7 matches the end of the DNA better, so the J call may be wrong. The CDR3 region has the DNA TGTGCCACCAGACGAAGCGGGTTTCCGTCCTACGAGCAGTACTTC. It translates to CATRRSGFPSYEQYF.